The clone carrying this T cell receptor (beta chain) appeared many times. The antigen is undetermined. The record originates from a study of T-cell reconstitution after alpha-beta-depleted transplantation in children. Study-wide results and limits: Reportedly, alpha-beta T cells present about two months post-transplant originated from several hundred expanded clones of graft origin. T-cell counts and diversity were attributed mostly to newly produced T cells one year after transplant. Surviving recipient T cells and thymic progenitors accounted for the high day-60 TCRbeta diversity observed in some patients.

Molecular barcoding with unique molecular identifiers was used for the TCRbeta library. TCRdb passed the PCR reads through MiXCR, listing each CDR3 protein once. The table records approximately 300,000 distinct CDR3 sequences, around 10% of them present only once. Per germline, CDR1 SEHNR and CDR2 FQNEAQ (reference sequence). Trimming pared 2 bases from V and 2 bases from J, leaving 12 bases between. There are 16 residues in the CDR3. Specimen: PBMCs, collected before TCRalphabeta/CD19-depleted stem cell transplant. The clonotype originates from a boy younger than two with acute myeloid leukemia, due to receive a stem cell transplant. This chain connects TRBV7-9 to TRBJ2-2, with D perhaps TRBD2 (5 bases). CDR3 bases: TGTGCCAGCAGCTTAACTCTCGCGGGCAACACCGGGGAGCTGTTTTTT. Its protein product is CASSLTLAGNTGELFF. Based on the CDR3 plus reference TRBV7-9 and TRBJ2-2, the full variable domain is DTGVSQNPRHKITKRGQNVTFRCDPISEHNRLYWYRQTLGQGPEFLTYFQNEAQLEKSRLLSDRFSAERPKGSFSTLEIQRTEQGDSAMYLCASSLTLAGNTGELFFGEGSRLTVL.